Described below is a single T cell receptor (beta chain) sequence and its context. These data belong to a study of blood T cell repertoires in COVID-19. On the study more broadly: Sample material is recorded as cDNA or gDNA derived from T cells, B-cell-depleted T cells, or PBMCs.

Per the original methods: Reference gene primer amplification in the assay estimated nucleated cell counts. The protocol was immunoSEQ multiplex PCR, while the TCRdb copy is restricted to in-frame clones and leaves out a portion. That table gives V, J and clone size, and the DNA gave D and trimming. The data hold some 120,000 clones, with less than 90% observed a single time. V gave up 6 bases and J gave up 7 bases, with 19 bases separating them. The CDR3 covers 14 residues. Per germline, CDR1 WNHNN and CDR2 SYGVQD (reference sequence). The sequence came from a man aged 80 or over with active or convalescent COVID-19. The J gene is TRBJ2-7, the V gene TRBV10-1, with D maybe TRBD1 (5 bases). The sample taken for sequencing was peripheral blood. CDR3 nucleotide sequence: TGCGCCAGCAGGCAGGGCTCCTCAAGGGGTGAGCAGTACTTC. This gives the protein CASRQGSSRGEQYF.